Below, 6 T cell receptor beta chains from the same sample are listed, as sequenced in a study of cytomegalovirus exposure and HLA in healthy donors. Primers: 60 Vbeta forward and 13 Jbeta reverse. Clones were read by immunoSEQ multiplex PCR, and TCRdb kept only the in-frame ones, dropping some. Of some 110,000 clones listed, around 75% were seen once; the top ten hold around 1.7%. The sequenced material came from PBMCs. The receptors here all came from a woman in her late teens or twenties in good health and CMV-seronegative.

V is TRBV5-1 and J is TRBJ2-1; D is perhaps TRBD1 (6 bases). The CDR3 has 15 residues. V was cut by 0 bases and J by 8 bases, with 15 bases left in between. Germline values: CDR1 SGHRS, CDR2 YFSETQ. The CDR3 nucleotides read TGCGCCAGCAGCTTGGGGACAGTCGCCCAATATGAGCAGTTCTTC. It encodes CASSLGTVAQYEQFF.

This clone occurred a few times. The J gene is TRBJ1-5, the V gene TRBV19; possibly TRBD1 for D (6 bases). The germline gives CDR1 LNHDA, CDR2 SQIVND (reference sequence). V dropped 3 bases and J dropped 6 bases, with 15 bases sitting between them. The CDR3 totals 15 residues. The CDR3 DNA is TGTGCCAGTAGTATTGGAGGCAGGGGTCCTCAGCCCCAGCATTTT. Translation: CASSIGGRGPQPQHF.

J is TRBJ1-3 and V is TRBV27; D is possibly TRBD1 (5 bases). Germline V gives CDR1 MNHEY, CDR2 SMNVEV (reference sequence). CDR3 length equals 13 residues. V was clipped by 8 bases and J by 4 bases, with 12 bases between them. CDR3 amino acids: CASSLGQGNTIYF. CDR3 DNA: TGTGCCAGCTCCCTGGGGCAGGGAAACACCATATATTTT.

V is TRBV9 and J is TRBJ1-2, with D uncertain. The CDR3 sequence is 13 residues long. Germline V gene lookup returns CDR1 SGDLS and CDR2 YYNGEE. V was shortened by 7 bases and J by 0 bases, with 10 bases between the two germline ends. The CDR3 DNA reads TGTGCCAGCCGGAGGGATCCTAACTATGGCTACACCTTC. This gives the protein CASRRDPNYGYTF.

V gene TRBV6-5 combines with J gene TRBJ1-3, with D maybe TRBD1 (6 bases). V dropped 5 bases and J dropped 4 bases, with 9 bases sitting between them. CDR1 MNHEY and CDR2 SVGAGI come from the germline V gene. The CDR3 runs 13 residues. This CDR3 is CASSTGFGNTIYF. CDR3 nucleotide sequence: TGTGCCAGCAGTACAGGGTTCGGAAACACCATATATTTT.

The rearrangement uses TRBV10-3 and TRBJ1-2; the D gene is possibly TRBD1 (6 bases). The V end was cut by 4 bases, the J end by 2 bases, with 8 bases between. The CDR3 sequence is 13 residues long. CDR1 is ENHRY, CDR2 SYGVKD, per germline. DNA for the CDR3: TGTGCCATCAGTGGAGACAGGAACTATGGCTACACCTTC. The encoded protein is CAISGDRNYGYTF.